Detailed here is one TCR beta chain. The antigen is unknown. The record originates from a study of OX40 agonist ivuxolimab in advanced cancers. Overall study results and limits: Doses of 0.1 to 3.0 mg/kg were accompanied by clonal expansion of CD4+ and CD8+ blood T cells by week 6. The mean number of expanded clones was higher in CD8+ T cells than in CD4+.

The data were produced by immunoSEQ multiplex PCR, yet TCRdb's version contains in-frame clones alone and is incomplete. The sample carries more than 65,000 clones, about 81% recorded once. The germline V gene has CDR1 MGHDK and CDR2 SYGVNS. The CDR3 is 16 amino acids. Trimming shortened V by 3 bases and J by 5 bases, and 17 bases separated the two germline ends. The receptor's source is an adult with an advanced solid tumor such as melanoma, head and neck, liver or kidney cancer. The source was CD4+ or CD8+ T cells sorted from blood, collected in a trial of the OX40 agonist ivuxolimab. The rearrangement uses TRBV25-1 and TRBJ2-1; a possible D gene is TRBD2 (6 bases). The CDR3 nucleotides are TGTGCCAGCAGTGATCCCCGGAGGGTTCGAAACAATGAGCAGTTCTTC. It translates to CASSDPRRVRNNEQFF.